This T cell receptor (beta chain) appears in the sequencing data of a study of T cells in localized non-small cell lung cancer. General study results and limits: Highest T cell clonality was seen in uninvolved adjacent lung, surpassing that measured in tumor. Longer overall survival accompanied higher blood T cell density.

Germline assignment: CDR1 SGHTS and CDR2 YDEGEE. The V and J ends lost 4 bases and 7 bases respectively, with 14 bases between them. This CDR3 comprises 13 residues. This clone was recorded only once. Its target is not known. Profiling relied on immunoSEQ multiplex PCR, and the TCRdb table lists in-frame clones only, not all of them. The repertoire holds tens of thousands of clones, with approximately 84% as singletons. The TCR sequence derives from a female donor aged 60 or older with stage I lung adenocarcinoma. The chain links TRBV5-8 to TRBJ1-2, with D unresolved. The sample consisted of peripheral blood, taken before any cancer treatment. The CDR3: CASSLGGYGGYTF. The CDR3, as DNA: TGTGCCAGCAGCCTGGGAGGGTACGGTGGCTACACCTTC.